Listed below are T cell receptor beta chains from one sample, sequenced in a study of T cells in Graves' hyperthyroidism and ophthalmopathy. MiXCR was run by TCRdb on the multiplex PCR reads, yielding one entry per CDR3 protein. This table holds about 480,000 distinct CDR3 sequences, approximately 25% found once. The sequenced sample was blood. The receptor set was obtained from a woman aged 25 to 39 with Graves' ophthalmopathy. CDR3s leave out the opening cysteine and the closing phenylalanine or tryptophan. Each record gives: V gene, CDR3 length, D gene, clone size, J gene, CDR3 protein. The D gene is left open where the match is weak. Clone size is not always given. Where it is, it says once, few, many or a class for expanded clones.

v_gene: TRBV10-2; len: 11; d_gene: -; abundance: many; j_gene: TRBJ1-1; CDR3aa: ASKDSLGVSAF
v_gene: TRBV20-1; len: 11; d_gene: -; abundance: many; j_gene: TRBJ1-2; CDR3aa: SASTGFNYGYT
v_gene: TRBV28; len: 13; d_gene: -; abundance: -; j_gene: TRBJ1-2; CDR3aa: ASRNLGQTIYGYT
v_gene: TRBV5-8; len: 13; d_gene: TRBD1; abundance: -; j_gene: TRBJ1-5; CDR3aa: ASSYPGQRNQPQH
v_gene: TRBV27; len: 16; d_gene: TRBD2; abundance: -; j_gene: TRBJ2-7; CDR3aa: VSSSTTDQGLQIDEQY
v_gene: TRBV12-3/TRBV12-4; len: 12; d_gene: -; abundance: few; j_gene: TRBJ2-2; CDR3aa: ASSRLQGTGELF
v_gene: TRBV19; len: 12; d_gene: TRBD1; abundance: -; j_gene: TRBJ2-7; CDR3aa: ASSPGQGVDEQY
v_gene: TRBV2; len: 13; d_gene: -; abundance: -; j_gene: TRBJ1-1; CDR3aa: ASSEVGVGVTEAF
v_gene: TRBV28; len: 14; d_gene: TRBD2; abundance: -; j_gene: TRBJ2-5; CDR3aa: ASSFESGNPQETQY
v_gene: TRBV3-1; len: 12; d_gene: -; abundance: -; j_gene: TRBJ2-7; CDR3aa: ASSQGPRGTEQY
v_gene: TRBV2; len: 10; d_gene: -; abundance: -; j_gene: TRBJ1-1; CDR3aa: ASSERRTEAF
v_gene: TRBV2; len: 15; d_gene: TRBD1; abundance: many; j_gene: TRBJ1-3; CDR3aa: ASSETFGDRAGNTIY
v_gene: TRBV29-1; len: 11; d_gene: -; abundance: -; j_gene: TRBJ2-4; CDR3aa: SVGEGLRDIQY
v_gene: TRBV12-3/TRBV12-4; len: 10; d_gene: TRBD1; abundance: many; j_gene: TRBJ1-1; CDR3aa: ASGQAGTEAF
v_gene: TRBV12-3/TRBV12-4; len: 12; d_gene: -; abundance: many; j_gene: TRBJ2-5; CDR3aa: ASSLAGREETQY
v_gene: TRBV9; len: 11; d_gene: -; abundance: many; j_gene: TRBJ1-5; CDR3aa: ASSRGENQPQH
v_gene: TRBV3-1; len: 12; d_gene: -; abundance: few; j_gene: TRBJ2-2; CDR3aa: ASSQLPDTGELF
v_gene: TRBV7-2; len: 15; d_gene: -; abundance: -; j_gene: TRBJ2-4; CDR3aa: ASSLSPPAQRTNIQY
v_gene: TRBV28; len: 13; d_gene: -; abundance: -; j_gene: TRBJ2-2; CDR3aa: ASSRGASDTGELF
v_gene: TRBV11-2; len: 13; d_gene: -; abundance: -; j_gene: TRBJ1-1; CDR3aa: ASSLVPPGYTEAF
v_gene: TRBV6-5; len: 14; d_gene: TRBD2; abundance: few; j_gene: TRBJ2-5; CDR3aa: ASSYSWTSSVETQY
v_gene: TRBV12-3/TRBV12-4; len: 13; d_gene: -; abundance: few; j_gene: TRBJ2-2; CDR3aa: ASSLVGGNTGELF
v_gene: TRBV12-3/TRBV12-4; len: 15; d_gene: -; abundance: -; j_gene: TRBJ1-3; CDR3aa: ASSFSPGRRAGNTIY
v_gene: TRBV9; len: 16; d_gene: -; abundance: -; j_gene: TRBJ1-1; CDR3aa: ASSVAGSGHPTLTEAF
v_gene: TRBV12-3/TRBV12-4; len: 12; d_gene: TRBD2; abundance: once; j_gene: TRBJ2-2; CDR3aa: ASTRSGVAGELF
v_gene: TRBV12-3/TRBV12-4; len: 11; d_gene: TRBD2; abundance: -; j_gene: TRBJ2-5; CDR3aa: ASSFGTIETQY
v_gene: TRBV20-1; len: 15; d_gene: TRBD1; abundance: many; j_gene: TRBJ1-5; CDR3aa: SARRTGGRTGSQPQH
v_gene: TRBV7-3; len: 13; d_gene: -; abundance: many; j_gene: TRBJ1-2; CDR3aa: ASSEHPGLNMGYT
v_gene: TRBV13; len: 10; d_gene: -; abundance: many; j_gene: TRBJ1-1; CDR3aa: ASSLGVSEAF
v_gene: TRBV20-1; len: 12; d_gene: -; abundance: -; j_gene: TRBJ2-5; CDR3aa: SARSSAYQETQY
v_gene: TRBV20-1; len: 14; d_gene: TRBD2; abundance: -; j_gene: TRBJ2-2; CDR3aa: SARTLAGGNTGELF
v_gene: TRBV6-1; len: 10; d_gene: -; abundance: -; j_gene: TRBJ1-2; CDR3aa: ASSARDYGYT
v_gene: TRBV6-5; len: 13; d_gene: TRBD1; abundance: many; j_gene: TRBJ1-5; CDR3aa: ASSYWDRADQPQH
v_gene: TRBV19; len: 12; d_gene: -; abundance: many; j_gene: TRBJ2-7; CDR3aa: ASSMGIGSYEQY
v_gene: TRBV18; len: 11; d_gene: -; abundance: few; j_gene: TRBJ1-2; CDR3aa: ASGGETRYGYT
v_gene: TRBV27; len: 12; d_gene: -; abundance: many; j_gene: TRBJ2-7; CDR3aa: ASSPGPFSYEQY
v_gene: TRBV6-1; len: 13; d_gene: TRBD2; abundance: -; j_gene: TRBJ2-2; CDR3aa: ASRPGGPGTGELF
v_gene: TRBV30; len: 12; d_gene: TRBD1; abundance: few; j_gene: TRBJ1-2; CDR3aa: AWSGQGANYGYT
v_gene: TRBV20-1; len: 10; d_gene: -; abundance: -; j_gene: TRBJ2-7; CDR3aa: SAPGIRREQY
v_gene: TRBV6-1; len: 11; d_gene: -; abundance: few; j_gene: TRBJ1-1; CDR3aa: AGSESWDTEAF
v_gene: TRBV7-3; len: 11; d_gene: -; abundance: few; j_gene: TRBJ1-6; CDR3aa: ASSVSGNSPLH
v_gene: TRBV11-1; len: 14; d_gene: -; abundance: few; j_gene: TRBJ1-1; CDR3aa: ASSFYPKTMNTEAF
v_gene: TRBV12-3/TRBV12-4; len: 12; d_gene: -; abundance: -; j_gene: TRBJ2-7; CDR3aa: ASSLVGISREQY
v_gene: TRBV18; len: 12; d_gene: TRBD1; abundance: many; j_gene: TRBJ2-7; CDR3aa: ASSPRDRSYEQY
v_gene: TRBV20-1; len: 12; d_gene: TRBD2; abundance: -; j_gene: TRBJ2-7; CDR3aa: SAREAGDYYEQY
v_gene: TRBV20-1; len: 11; d_gene: -; abundance: many; j_gene: TRBJ1-2; CDR3aa: SASSTGTYGYT
v_gene: TRBV3-1; len: 12; d_gene: -; abundance: many; j_gene: TRBJ1-3; CDR3aa: ASSQETAGNTIY
v_gene: TRBV30; len: 11; d_gene: TRBD1; abundance: few; j_gene: TRBJ1-5; CDR3aa: AWADRDDQPQH
v_gene: TRBV6-1; len: 14; d_gene: -; abundance: -; j_gene: TRBJ2-5; CDR3aa: ASSSYWDLVSETQY
v_gene: TRBV6-5; len: 13; d_gene: -; abundance: -; j_gene: TRBJ1-2; CDR3aa: ASSYGPGVNYGYT
v_gene: TRBV12-3/TRBV12-4; len: 14; d_gene: TRBD1; abundance: many; j_gene: TRBJ2-5; CDR3aa: ASSPGQGELRETQY
v_gene: TRBV5-1; len: 11; d_gene: -; abundance: -; j_gene: TRBJ2-5; CDR3aa: ASSLDNARTQY
v_gene: TRBV2; len: 15; d_gene: TRBD1; abundance: many; j_gene: TRBJ2-5; CDR3aa: ASSWPPGQTYQETKY
v_gene: TRBV27; len: 18; d_gene: TRBD1; abundance: -; j_gene: TRBJ1-2; CDR3aa: ASSLSGQGIPIPPGGGYT
v_gene: TRBV20-1; len: 11; d_gene: -; abundance: many; j_gene: TRBJ2-5; CDR3aa: SARQDRGETQY